The TCR beta chain described here comes from a study of Ad26.COV2.S vaccination and SARS-CoV-2 variants. About the research overall: Doses of Ad26.COV2.S were injected into muscle once or twice, 56 days apart. Study-level results: There was reportedly substantial breadth in spike-specific CD8+ and CD4+ T cell responses after vaccination.

Treatment indicated: around 19 received Ad26.COV2.S at low or high dose, single or two shots; roughly five received placebo; per-sample allocation not given. The study sampled participants on day 63 after the first vaccine or placebo injection. An adult aged 18-55 years in Boston served as the donor. Sequenced by immunoSEQ multiplex PCR; TCRdb stores in-frame clones only, minus some. The sample carries about 350,000 clones, 80% to 90% recorded once. The V gene end was trimmed by 0 bases and the J gene end by 5 bases; junction bases not matched to a gene: 2. The germline V gene encodes CDR1 SGHRS and CDR2 YFSETQ. The CDR3 is made up of 14 amino acids. A note on this clone: Antigen specificity is unknown.

The chain employs TRBV5-1 and TRBJ1-5, with TRBD1 matching 7 bases. The TCR comes from a person aged 18-65 years who received the Ad26.COV2.S COVID-19 vaccine or a placebo. This specimen was peripheral blood, taken in a trial of Ad26.COV2.S vaccine versus placebo. CDR3 residues: CASSLDTGDQPQHF. CDR3 in DNA: TGCGCCAGCAGCTTGGATACAGGGGATCAGCCCCAGCATTTT.